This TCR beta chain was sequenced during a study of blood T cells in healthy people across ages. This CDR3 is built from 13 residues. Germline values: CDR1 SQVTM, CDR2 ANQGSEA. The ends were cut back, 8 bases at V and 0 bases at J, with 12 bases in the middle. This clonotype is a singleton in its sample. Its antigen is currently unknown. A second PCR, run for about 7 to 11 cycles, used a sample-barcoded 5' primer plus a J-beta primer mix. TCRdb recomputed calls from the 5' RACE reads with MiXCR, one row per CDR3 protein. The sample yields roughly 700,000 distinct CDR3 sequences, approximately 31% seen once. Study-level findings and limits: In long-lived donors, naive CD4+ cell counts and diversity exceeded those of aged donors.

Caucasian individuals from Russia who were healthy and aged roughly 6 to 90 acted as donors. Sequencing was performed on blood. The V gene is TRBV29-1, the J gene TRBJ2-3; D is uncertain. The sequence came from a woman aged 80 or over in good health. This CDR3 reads CSSSDASTDTQYF. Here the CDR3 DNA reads TGCAGCTCATCAGATGCTAGCACAGATACGCAGTATTTT.